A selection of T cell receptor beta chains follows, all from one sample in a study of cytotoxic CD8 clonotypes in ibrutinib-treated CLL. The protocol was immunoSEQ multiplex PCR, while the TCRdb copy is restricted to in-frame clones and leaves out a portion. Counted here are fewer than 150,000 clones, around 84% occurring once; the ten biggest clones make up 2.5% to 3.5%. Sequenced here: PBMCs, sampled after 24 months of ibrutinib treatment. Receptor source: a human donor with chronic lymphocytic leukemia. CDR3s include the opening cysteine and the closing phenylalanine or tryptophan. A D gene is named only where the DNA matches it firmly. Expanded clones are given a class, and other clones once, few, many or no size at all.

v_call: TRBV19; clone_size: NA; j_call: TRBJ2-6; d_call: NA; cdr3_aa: CASNMFSGANVLTF; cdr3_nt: TGTGCCAGTAACATGTTCTCTGGGGCCAACGTCCTGACTTTC
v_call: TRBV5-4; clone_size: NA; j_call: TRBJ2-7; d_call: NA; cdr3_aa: CASSSKGGPDYEQYF; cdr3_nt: TGTGCCAGCAGCTCAAAAGGGGGGCCGGATTACGAGCAGTACTTC
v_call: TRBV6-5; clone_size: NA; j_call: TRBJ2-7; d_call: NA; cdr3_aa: CASSDNYEQYF; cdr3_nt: TGTGCCAGCAGCGACAACTACGAGCAGTACTTC
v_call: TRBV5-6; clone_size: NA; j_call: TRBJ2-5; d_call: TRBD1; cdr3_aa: CASSLGHLTGWYEETQYF; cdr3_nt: TGTGCCAGCAGCTTGGGCCACCTGACAGGGTGGTATGAAGAGACCCAGTACTTC
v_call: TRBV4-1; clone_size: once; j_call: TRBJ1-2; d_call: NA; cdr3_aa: CASSQDWEGVRGYTF; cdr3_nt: TGCGCCAGCAGCCAAGATTGGGAGGGGGTAAGGGGCTACACCTTC
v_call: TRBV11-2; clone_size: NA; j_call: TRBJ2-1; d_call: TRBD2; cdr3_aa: CASSLAAGGPVYNEQFF; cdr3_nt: TGTGCCAGCAGCTTAGCAGCGGGGGGTCCAGTATACAATGAGCAGTTCTTC
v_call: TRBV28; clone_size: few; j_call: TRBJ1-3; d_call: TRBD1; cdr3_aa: CASSPFPGQGASGNTIYF; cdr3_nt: TGTGCCAGCAGCCCTTTCCCGGGACAGGGGGCCTCTGGAAACACCATATATTTT
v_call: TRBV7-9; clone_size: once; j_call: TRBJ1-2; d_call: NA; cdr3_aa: CASSPLFFGGGYTF; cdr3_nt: TGTGCCAGCAGCCCTCTTTTTTTTGGTGGAGGCTACACCTTC
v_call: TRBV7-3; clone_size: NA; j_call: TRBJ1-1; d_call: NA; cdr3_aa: CASSPTQVPNTEAFF; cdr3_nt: TGTGCCAGCAGCCCAACGCAGGTCCCGAACACTGAAGCTTTCTTT
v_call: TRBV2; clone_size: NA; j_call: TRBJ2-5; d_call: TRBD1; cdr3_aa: CASSPGQVGETQYF; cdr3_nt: TGTGCCAGCAGCCCGGGACAGGTCGGGGAGACCCAGTACTTC
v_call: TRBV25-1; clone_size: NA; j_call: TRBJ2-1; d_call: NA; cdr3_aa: CASSELLTGDYNEQFF; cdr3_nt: TGTGCCAGCAGTGAATTATTGACGGGCGATTACAATGAGCAGTTCTTC
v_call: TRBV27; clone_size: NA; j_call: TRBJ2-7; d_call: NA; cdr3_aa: CASSLRHLPAAYEQYF; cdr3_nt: TGTGCCAGCAGTTTACGGCATCTACCCGCTGCCTACGAGCAGTACTTC
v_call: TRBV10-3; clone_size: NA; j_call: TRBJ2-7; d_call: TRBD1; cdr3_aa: CAISERGQGPYEQYF; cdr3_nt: TGTGCCATCAGTGAGAGAGGACAGGGACCCTACGAGCAGTACTTC
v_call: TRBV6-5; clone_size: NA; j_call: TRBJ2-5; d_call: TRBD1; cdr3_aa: CASSPGTGGLQTQYF; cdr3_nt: TGTGCCAGCAGCCCCGGGACAGGGGGCTTACAGACCCAGTACTTC
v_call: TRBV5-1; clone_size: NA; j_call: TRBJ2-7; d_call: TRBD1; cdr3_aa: CASSHGTGGYEQYF; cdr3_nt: TGCGCCAGCTCCCACGGGACAGGGGGTTACGAGCAGTACTTC
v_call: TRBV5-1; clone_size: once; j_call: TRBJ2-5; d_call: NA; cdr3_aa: CASSWTDQETQYF; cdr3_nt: TGCGCCAGCAGCTGGACAGACCAAGAGACCCAGTACTTC
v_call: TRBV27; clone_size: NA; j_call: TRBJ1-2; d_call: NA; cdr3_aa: CASSKRGATYGYTF; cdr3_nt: TGTGCCAGCAGTAAACGTGGCGCCACCTATGGCTACACCTTC
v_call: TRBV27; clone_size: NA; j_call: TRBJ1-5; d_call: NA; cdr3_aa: CASSTGTPNQPQHF; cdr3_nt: TGTGCCAGCAGCACGGGTACCCCCAATCAGCCCCAGCATTTT
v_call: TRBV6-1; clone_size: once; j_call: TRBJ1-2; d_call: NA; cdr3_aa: CASSELPGTNYGYTF; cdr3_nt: TGTGCCAGCAGTGAATTGCCAGGGACTAACTATGGCTACACCTTC
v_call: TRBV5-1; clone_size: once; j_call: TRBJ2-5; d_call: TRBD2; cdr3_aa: CASSLGSGTSGVETQYF; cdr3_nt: TGCGCCAGCAGCTTGGGGTCCGGGACTAGCGGGGTGGAGACCCAGTACTTC
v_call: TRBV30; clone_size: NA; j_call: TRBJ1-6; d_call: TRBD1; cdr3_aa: CAWNLQGAGYNSPLHF; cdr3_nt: TGTGCCTGGAACCTCCAGGGGGCCGGGTATAATTCACCCCTCCACTTT
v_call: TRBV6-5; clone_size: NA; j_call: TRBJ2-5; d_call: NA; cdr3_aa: CASSYSGGQETQYF; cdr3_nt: TGTGCCAGCAGTTACTCAGGGGGCCAAGAGACCCAGTACTTC
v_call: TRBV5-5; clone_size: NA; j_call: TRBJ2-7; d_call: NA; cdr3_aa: CASSGRGRGDYYEQYF; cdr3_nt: TGTGCCAGCAGTGGACGGGGCAGGGGAGATTACTACGAGCAGTACTTC
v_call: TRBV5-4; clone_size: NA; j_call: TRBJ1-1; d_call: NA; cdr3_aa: CASSLASGAGTEAFF; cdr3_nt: TGTGCCAGCAGCTTGGCGTCGGGGGCGGGCACTGAAGCTTTCTTT
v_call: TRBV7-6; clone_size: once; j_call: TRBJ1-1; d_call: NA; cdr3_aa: CASSQRNTEAFF; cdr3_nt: TGTGCCAGCAGTCAGAGGAACACTGAAGCTTTCTTT
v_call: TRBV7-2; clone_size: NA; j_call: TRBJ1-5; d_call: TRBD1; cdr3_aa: CASSLGTGRLNQPQHF; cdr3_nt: TGTGCCAGCAGCTTAGGGACAGGGAGGCTTAATCAGCCCCAGCATTTT
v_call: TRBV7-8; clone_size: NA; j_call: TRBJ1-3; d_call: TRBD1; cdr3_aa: CASSLVSETGLGNTIYF; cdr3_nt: TGTGCCAGCAGCTTAGTTAGTGAGACAGGGCTGGGGAACACCATATATTTT
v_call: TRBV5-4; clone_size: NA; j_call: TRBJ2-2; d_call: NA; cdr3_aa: CASKGDTKTGELFF; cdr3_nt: TGTGCCAGCAAAGGCGACACTAAGACCGGGGAGCTGTTTTTT
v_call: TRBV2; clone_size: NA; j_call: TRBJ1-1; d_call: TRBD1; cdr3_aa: CASRTRQGGTEAFF; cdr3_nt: TGTGCCAGCAGAACTCGACAGGGGGGAACTGAAGCTTTCTTT
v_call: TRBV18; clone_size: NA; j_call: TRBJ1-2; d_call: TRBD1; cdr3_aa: CASSPLHPGTGEGYTF; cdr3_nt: TGTGCCAGCTCACCACTCCATCCCGGGACAGGGGAAGGCTACACCTTC
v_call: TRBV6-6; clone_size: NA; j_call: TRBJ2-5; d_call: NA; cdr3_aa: CASSYAPGRRGETQYF; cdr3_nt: TGTGCCAGCAGTTACGCCCCGGGCAGGCGTGGGGAGACCCAGTACTTC
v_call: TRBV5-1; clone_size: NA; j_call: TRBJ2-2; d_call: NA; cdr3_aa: CASSLGYTGELFF; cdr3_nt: TGCGCCAGCAGCTTGGGTTACACCGGGGAGCTGTTTTTT
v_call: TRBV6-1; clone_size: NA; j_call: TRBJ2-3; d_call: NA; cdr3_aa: CASSPEDTQYF; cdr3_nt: TGTGCCAGCAGCCCAGAAGATACGCAGTATTTT
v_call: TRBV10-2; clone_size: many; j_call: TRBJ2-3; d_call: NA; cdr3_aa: CGSREEGTDTQYF; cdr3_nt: TGCGGAAGCCGCGAGGAAGGTACAGATACGCAGTATTTT
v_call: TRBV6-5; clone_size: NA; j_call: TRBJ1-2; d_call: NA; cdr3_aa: CASGREGGYTF; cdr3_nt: TGTGCCAGCGGAAGGGAAGGGGGCTACACCTTC
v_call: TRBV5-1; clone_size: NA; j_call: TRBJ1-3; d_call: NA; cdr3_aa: CASSRGISGNTIYF; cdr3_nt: TGCGCCAGCAGCCGTGGTATCTCTGGAAACACCATATATTTT
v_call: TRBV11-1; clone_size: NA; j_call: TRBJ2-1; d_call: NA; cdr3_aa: CASSTDSGRAEQFF; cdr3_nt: TGTGCCAGCAGCACAGACTCAGGAAGGGCTGAGCAGTTCTTC
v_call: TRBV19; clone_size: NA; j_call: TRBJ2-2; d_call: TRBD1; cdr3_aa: CASSPRDRAGELFF; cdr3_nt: TGTGCCAGTAGTCCTCGGGACAGGGCCGGGGAGCTGTTTTTT
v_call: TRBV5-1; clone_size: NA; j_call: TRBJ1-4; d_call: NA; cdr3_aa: CASSLVFTRRGAGEKLFF; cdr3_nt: TGCGCCAGCAGCTTGGTGTTTACGCGGCGGGGGGCAGGAGAAAAACTGTTTTTT
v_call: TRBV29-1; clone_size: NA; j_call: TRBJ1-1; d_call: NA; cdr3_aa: CSVEDFMNTEAFF; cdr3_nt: TGCAGCGTTGAAGACTTTATGAACACTGAAGCTTTCTTT
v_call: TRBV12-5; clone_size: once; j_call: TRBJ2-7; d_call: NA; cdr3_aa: CASGSRGSSYEQYF; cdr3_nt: TGTGCTAGTGGTTCCCGGGGAAGCTCCTACGAGCAGTACTTC
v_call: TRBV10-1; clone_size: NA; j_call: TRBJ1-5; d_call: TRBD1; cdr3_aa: CASSEPTGSNQPQHF; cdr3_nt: TGCGCCAGCAGTGAGCCGACAGGGAGCAATCAGCCCCAGCATTTT
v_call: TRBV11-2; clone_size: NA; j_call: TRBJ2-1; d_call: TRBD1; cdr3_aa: CASSRDRGGYNEQFF; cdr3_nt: TGTGCCAGCAGCCGGGACAGGGGGGGCTACAATGAGCAGTTCTTC
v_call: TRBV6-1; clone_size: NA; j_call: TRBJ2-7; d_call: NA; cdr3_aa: CASSTTDGTYEQYF; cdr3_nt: TGTGCCAGCAGTACCACGGACGGAACCTACGAGCAGTACTTC
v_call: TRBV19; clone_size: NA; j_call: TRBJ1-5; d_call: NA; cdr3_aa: CASSTSRNQPQHF; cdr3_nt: TGTGCCAGTAGTACTTCCCGGAATCAGCCCCAGCATTTT
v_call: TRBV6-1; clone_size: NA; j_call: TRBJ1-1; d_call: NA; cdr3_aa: CASTPPAGVLTEAFF; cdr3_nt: TGTGCCAGCACCCCCCCGGCCGGTGTCCTTACTGAAGCTTTCTTT
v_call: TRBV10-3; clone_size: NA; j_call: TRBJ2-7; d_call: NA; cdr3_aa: CAISIRRGTYEQYF; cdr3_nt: TGTGCCATCAGTATCCGCAGGGGAACCTACGAGCAGTACTTC
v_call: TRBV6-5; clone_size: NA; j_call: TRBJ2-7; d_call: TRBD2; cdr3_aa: CASRTSGGAYEQYF; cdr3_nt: TGTGCCAGCCGGACTAGCGGGGGGGCCTACGAGCAGTACTTC
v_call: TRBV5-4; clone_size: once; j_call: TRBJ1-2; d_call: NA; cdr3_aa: CASHSMNRPANYGYTF; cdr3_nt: TGTGCCAGCCACTCTATGAACAGGCCAGCTAACTATGGCTACACCTTC
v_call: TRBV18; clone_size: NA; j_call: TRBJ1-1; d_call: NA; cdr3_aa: CASSPNTEAFF; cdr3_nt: TGTGCCAGCTCCCCGAACACTGAAGCTTTCTTT
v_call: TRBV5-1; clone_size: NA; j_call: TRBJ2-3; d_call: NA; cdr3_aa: CASSLVVASTDTQYF; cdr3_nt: TGCGCCAGCAGCTTGGTTGTGGCTAGCACAGATACGCAGTATTTT
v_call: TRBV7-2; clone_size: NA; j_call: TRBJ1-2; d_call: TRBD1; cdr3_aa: CASRHGQVYGYTF; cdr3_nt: TGTGCCAGCAGACACGGACAGGTTTATGGCTACACCTTC
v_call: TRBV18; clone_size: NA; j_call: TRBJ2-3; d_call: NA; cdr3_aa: CASSPLGTSTDTQYF; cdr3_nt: TGTGCCAGCTCACCACTTGGCACTAGCACAGATACGCAGTATTTT